The rows below give T cell receptor beta chains drawn from one sample of a study of OX40 agonist ivuxolimab in advanced cancers. Sequencing used immunoSEQ multiplex PCR; TCRdb keeps in-frame clones, though not all of them. The data show 55,000 or so clones, with 70% to 90% seen just once and 6.5% to 7.5% held by the top ten. The sequences come from CD4+ or CD8+ T cells sorted from blood, collected in a trial of the OX40 agonist ivuxolimab. The receptors were sampled from an adult with an advanced solid tumor such as melanoma, head and neck, liver or kidney cancer. Both conserved end residues are part of each CDR3. D genes are given only for firm matches. Expanded clones are given a class, and other clones once, few, many or no size at all.

clone_size | d_call | j_call | v_call | cdr3_aa | cdr3_nt
NA | TRBD1 | TRBJ2-1 | TRBV10-2 | CASSESIWDRGRSEQFF | TGCGCCAGCAGTGAGTCGATATGGGACAGGGGGCGCAGCGAGCAGTTCTTC
NA | NA | TRBJ2-7 | TRBV9 | CASSEGQGYEQYF | TGTGCCAGCAGCGAAGGGCAGGGCTACGAGCAGTACTTC
few | NA | TRBJ2-5 | TRBV2 | CASGPGTQETQYF | TGTGCCAGCGGGCCCGGGACCCAAGAGACCCAGTACTTC
NA | NA | TRBJ1-2 | TRBV19 | CASSTTGSPRYGYTF | TGTGCCAGTAGTACGACCGGGAGCCCAAGGTATGGCTACACCTTC
NA | NA | TRBJ2-1 | TRBV11-3 | CASSRSALHNEQFF | TGTGCCAGCAGCCGAAGCGCCCTTCACAATGAGCAGTTCTTC
NA | TRBD1 | TRBJ1-5 | TRBV10-3 | CAISVSMTGLGNQPQHF | TGTGCCATCAGTGTTTCGATGACAGGGCTGGGCAATCAGCCCCAGCATTTT
NA | NA | TRBJ2-5 | TRBV11-2 | CASSPGPETQYF | TGTGCCAGCAGCCCCGGCCCAGAGACCCAGTACTTC
NA | NA | TRBJ1-2 | TRBV7-9 | CASSFDGAGYTF | TGTGCCAGCAGCTTTGACGGGGCTGGCTACACCTTC
medium-sized | NA | TRBJ1-2 | TRBV5-1 | CASSLTQLQGYTF | TGCGCCAGCAGCTTGACACAGTTACAGGGCTACACCTTC
NA | TRBD1 | TRBJ2-7 | TRBV9 | CASSPRDRGTHEQYF | TGTGCCAGCAGCCCACGGGACAGGGGGACCCACGAGCAGTACTTC
NA | NA | TRBJ1-6 | TRBV9 | CASTPGGSYNSPLHF | TGTGCCAGCACCCCGGGGGGCTCCTATAATTCACCCCTCCACTTT
NA | NA | TRBJ1-1 | TRBV6-5 | CASSSPYGGETEAFF | TGTGCCAGCAGTTCCCCTTATGGGGGGGAGACTGAAGCTTTCTTT
NA | NA | TRBJ2-1 | TRBV6-6 | CASSYSRSGDEQFF | TGTGCCAGCAGTTACTCCCGTAGTGGCGATGAGCAGTTCTTC
NA | NA | TRBJ2-2 | TRBV18 | CASSPSLRYSTTNTGELFF | TGTGCCAGCTCACCTTCATTGAGATATTCGACAACTAACACCGGGGAGCTGTTTTTT
NA | NA | TRBJ1-6 | TRBV5-5 | CASSSQGSQALHF | TGTGCCAGCAGCTCCCAGGGGTCGCAGGCCCTCCACTTT
NA | NA | TRBJ1-4 | TRBV28 | CASSPGGRTGEKLFF | TGTGCCAGCAGTCCTGGAGGTCGAACCGGTGAAAAACTGTTTTTT
NA | NA | TRBJ2-7 | TRBV19 | CASSNGVEQYF | TGTGCCAGTAGTAATGGTGTCGAGCAGTACTTC
NA | NA | TRBJ2-2 | TRBV6-5 | CASSLVLDGELFF | TGTGCCAGCAGTTTGGTTCTTGACGGGGAGCTGTTTTTT
few | NA | TRBJ1-2 | TRBV28 | CASSSRDKYYGYTF | TGTGCCAGCAGTTCGAGGGACAAGTACTATGGCTACACCTTC
NA | NA | TRBJ1-4 | TRBV7-8 | CASSRVLGGEEKLFF | TGTGCCAGCAGCCGCGTCCTGGGGGGGGAGGAAAAACTGTTTTTT
NA | TRBD1 | TRBJ2-7 | TRBV5-1 | CASSSETGGLGEQYF | TGCGCCAGCAGCTCCGAGACAGGGGGACTGGGGGAGCAGTACTTC
few | NA | TRBJ1-2 | TRBV29-1 | CSAGDPSYTF | TGCAGCGCCGGGGATCCCTCCTACACCTTC
NA | TRBD1 | TRBJ2-1 | TRBV11-2 | CASTRTGGAYNEQFF | TGTGCCAGCACCCGGACAGGGGGCGCCTACAATGAGCAGTTCTTC
NA | TRBD1 | TRBJ2-1 | TRBV11-2 | CASSSPGQGARNEQFF | TGTGCCAGCAGCTCTCCGGGACAGGGGGCAAGGAATGAGCAGTTCTTC
few | NA | TRBJ1-1 | TRBV9 | CASSVSPRVGMGTEAFF | TGTGCCAGCAGCGTTTCCCCAAGGGTGGGGATGGGCACTGAAGCTTTCTTT
NA | NA | TRBJ1-1 | TRBV20-1 | CSASRGTEAFF | TGCAGTGCTAGCAGGGGCACTGAAGCTTTCTTT